Each of the 19 T cell receptor beta chains below was sequenced from the same sample in a study of blood T cell repertoires in COVID-19. Data came from immunoSEQ multiplex PCR; TCRdb stores just in-frame clones and leaves some out. The sample has some 80,000 clones; 75% to 95% are singletons. The sequenced sample was peripheral blood. The receptors originated from a woman at least 80 years old with acute or convalescent COVID-19.

The genes are TRBV27 and TRBJ2-1; 9 bases are a match to TRBD2. J lost 13 bases, V lost 3 bases, and 13 bases had no gene match. This CDR3 is built from 15 residues. Germline V gene data show CDR1 as MNHEY and CDR2 as SMNVEV (reference sequence). The CDR3, as DNA: TGTGCCAGCAGTTTTTGGCGGGAGTCAGCGGGAGGACAGTTCTTC. Translation gives CASSFWRESAGGQFF.

Only a few counts were recorded for this clone. This rearrangement joins TRBV6-5 to TRBJ2-7; 9 positions match TRBD2. This CDR3 contains 15 residues. The V segment lost 6 bases and the J segment 0 bases; nucleotides outside the gene matches: 6. The germline CDR1 and CDR2 sequences are MNHEY and SVGAGI. The CDR3 is CASRVAGASSYEQYF. The CDR3 DNA follows: TGTGCCAGCAGGGTAGCGGGGGCAAGCTCCTACGAGCAGTACTTC.

This clone was detected once. V usage is TRBV23-1 and J usage is TRBJ1-3, with a possible D match to TRBD1 (5 bases). TRBV23-1 is filed as an ORF, its function uncertain. V was clipped by 8 bases and J by 3 bases, with 11 bases between them. This CDR3 comprises 13 residues. CDR3 sequence: CASGREGGNTIYF. CDR3 DNA sequence: TGCGCCAGCGGCAGGGAAGGTGGAAACACCATATATTTT.

The chain combines TRBV28 with TRBJ1-6, with D possibly TRBD1 on 6 matching bases. From germline, CDR1 is MDHEN and CDR2 SYDVKM. With 6 bases removed from V and 1 base from J, the gap between germline ends came to 10 bases. The CDR3 covers 15 residues. For the CDR3, the DNA is TGTGCCAGCAGCAACAGGGTTTCCTATAATTCACCCCTCCACTTT. This translates into CASSNRVSYNSPLHF.

This clone was recorded only once. This chain links TRBV28 with TRBJ2-2; D is ambiguous. CDR3 length: 13 amino acids. V lost 2 bases, J lost 2 bases, and 3 bases lay in between. Germline assignment: CDR1 MDHEN and CDR2 SYDVKM. The CDR3 DNA reads as TGTGCCAGCAGTTTAACTAACACCGGGGAGCTGTTTTTT. Amino acids: CASSLTNTGELFF.

This clone was picked up a small number of times. The gene calls are TRBV18 and TRBJ2-2; D remains unclear. The CDR3 spans 12 residues. The ends were cut back, 2 bases at V and 7 bases at J, with 5 bases in the middle. Germline CDR1 is KGHSH and CDR2 is LQKENI. The CDR3 loop is CASSPGVGELFF. CDR3 in DNA: TGTGCCAGCTCACCAGGAGTCGGGGAGCTGTTTTTT.

V is TRBV18 and J is TRBJ1-3, with 7 bases that match TRBD1. The CDR3 has 16 residues. CDR1 is KGHSH, CDR2 LQKENI, per germline. Trimming took 3 bases from V and 0 from J; bases not matched to a gene: 5. CDR3 DNA: TGTGCCAGCTCACCCAACCGGGACAGCTCTGGAAACACCATATATTTT. This gives the protein CASSPNRDSSGNTIYF. The entire variable domain, with the rest obtained from reference TRBV18 and TRBJ1-3, is as follows: NAGVMQNPRHLVRRRGQEARLRCSPMKGHSHVYWYRQLPEEGLKFMVYLQKENIIDESGMPKERFSAEFPKEGPSILRIQQVVRGDSAAYFCASSPNRDSSGNTIYFGEGSWLTVV.

This clone was detected once. The chain recombines TRBV28 with TRBJ1-5; TRBD1 matches at 7 bases. Losses at the gene ends were 7 bases for V and 4 bases for J; bases not matched to a gene: 10. CDR1 is MDHEN and CDR2 is SYDVKM in the germline V gene. This CDR3 is built from 15 residues. The CDR3 spells CASIITGTDNQPQHF. The CDR3, as DNA: TGTGCCAGCATTATAACCGGGACAGATAATCAGCCCCAGCATTTT.

This clone was detected only a few times. The CDR3 DNA sequence: TGTGCCAGCAGCTTAGCGTACAGGGGATCCACTGAAGCTTTCTTT. Translated: CASSLAYRGSTEAFF. This chain uses TRBV7-2 with TRBJ1-1; 7 nucleotides line up with TRBD1. CDR1 is SGHTA and CDR2 is FQGNSA in the germline V gene. There are 15 residues in the CDR3. V lost 0 bases to trimming and J lost 4 bases; unmatched junction nucleotides: 5.

The J gene is TRBJ1-2, the V gene TRBV28, with D maybe TRBD1 (6 bases). Deletions cut 10 bases from V and 4 bases from J, with 10 bases between. There are 11 residues in the CDR3. Germline V gene sequence: CDR1 MDHEN, CDR2 SYDVKM. This chain's CDR3 is CATGTSYGYTF. Here the CDR3 DNA reads TGTGCCACCGGGACATCCTATGGCTACACCTTC.

This clone came up once. This chain connects TRBV18 to TRBJ1-3; maybe TRBD1 (5 bases). The germline gives CDR1 KGHSH, CDR2 LQKENI. The V gene lost 3 bases and the J gene lost 2 bases, with 14 bases spanning the gap. This CDR3 spans 16 amino acids. For the CDR3, the DNA is TGTGCCAGCTCACCTGGTGGGACTTGGGCTGGAAACACCATATATTTT. Translating it yields CASSPGGTWAGNTIYF.

The chain links TRBV28 to TRBJ1-2, with D hard to call. The V and J ends lost 3 bases and 2 bases respectively, with 10 bases between them. The CDR3 totals 14 residues. The germline V gene encodes CDR1 MDHEN and CDR2 SYDVKM. CDR3 amino acids: CASSLPTGNYGYTF. The DNA for the CDR3 is TGTGCCAGCAGTTTGCCGACTGGAAACTATGGCTACACCTTC.

V and J are TRBV5-4 and TRBJ1-5, with D tentatively TRBD1 (5 bases). The CDR3 totals 13 residues. CDR1 and CDR2 from the germline V gene are SGHNT and YYREEE (reference sequence). V lost 4 bases, J lost 4 bases, and 9 bases lay in between. The CDR3 protein is CASSRGGNQPQHF. CDR3 coding DNA: TGTGCCAGCAGCAGGGGTGGAAATCAGCCCCAGCATTTT.

J is TRBJ2-3 and V is TRBV5-1; the match to TRBD2 covers 7 bases. Germline-derived CDR1 and CDR2 are SGHRS and YFSETQ. This CDR3 has 17 amino acids. V was clipped by 0 bases and J by 2 bases; unmatched bases: 9. DNA of the CDR3: TGCGCCAGCAGCTTGGTATCTAGCGGACTGCACACAGATACGCAGTATTTT. Protein product: CASSLVSSGLHTDTQYF.

The rearrangement links TRBV6-5 to TRBJ1-2, with D possibly TRBD1 on 5 matching bases. CDR3 length equals 15 residues. Germline V lookup: CDR1 MNHEY, CDR2 SVGAGI. Trimming shortened V by 2 bases and J by 0 bases, and 10 bases separated the two germline ends. The CDR3 bases are TGTGCCAGCAGTTACGGGGCAGTCACTAACTATGGCTACACCTTC. Amino acids: CASSYGAVTNYGYTF.

The chain carries TRBV3-1 (or the pseudogene TRBV3-2) and TRBJ2-5; 9 nucleotides align to TRBD1. The CDR3 has 16 residues. Losses at the gene ends were 4 bases for V and 3 bases for J; bases not matched to a gene: 9. Germline values: CDR1 LGHDT, CDR2 YNNKEL (reference sequence). CDR3 DNA: TGTGCCAGCAGCCCTTCCCCCGGACAGGGGAAAGAGACCCAGTACTTC. Its protein is CASSPSPGQGKETQYF.

CDR3 DNA sequence: TGTGCCAGCAGTCCTACCCGGGAAAGAGAGCAGTTCTTC. Amino acid sequence: CASSPTREREQFF. This chain links TRBV5-6 with TRBJ2-1; D is perhaps TRBD2 (5 bases). The CDR3 length is 13 residues. The germline V gene encodes CDR1 SGHDT and CDR2 YYEEEE. The germline V and J ends were trimmed by 5 bases and 10 bases, with 16 bases remaining between them.

CDR3 in DNA: TGTGCCAGCAGCAAAGTTGGTGGGAGAAGAAATACGCAGTATTTT. Its translation is CASSKVGGRRNTQYF. The J gene is TRBJ2-3, the V gene TRBV21-1; the table's D call, TRBD2, has no DNA check behind it. TRBV21-1 is a pseudogene. CDR3 length equals 15 residues.

The rearrangement uses TRBV11-2 and TRBJ2-2; 7 nucleotides match TRBD1. V dropped 1 base and J dropped 0; count of bases not matched to a gene: 2. This CDR3 contains 16 residues. Germline-derived CDR1 and CDR2 are SGHAT and FQNNGV. CDR3 coding DNA: TGTGCCAGCAGCTTAGGAGGGGGCGCGAACACCGGGGAGCTGTTTTTT. It codes for CASSLGGGANTGELFF.